This T cell receptor (beta chain) comes out of a study of T cells expressing NK-cell markers. Study findings and constraints: Four donors likewise had their CD3+CD56-NKG2C+ fraction led by these clonotypes.

It was by 5'RACE template switching with UMIs that TCR beta cDNA was made. Each CDR3 protein gets one entry in TCRdb, which reprocessed the 5' RACE reads and gives no DNA. This sample contains hundreds of thousands of distinct CDR3 sequences. As regards this clonotype: Its antigen remains unknown.

Germline V gives CDR1 SNHLY, CDR2 FYNNEI. The CDR3 has 15 residues. The receptor comes from a man aged 18 to 69 in good health. This chain links TRBV2 with TRBJ2-7; without DNA, the TCRdb call of TRBD1 cannot be checked. The source material was blood T cells: a sorted CD56 or NKG2C T cell subset, CD4+ or CD8+ T cells, or bulk PBMC T cells (not recorded which). The CDR3 sequence is CASSPGQGARHEQYF.